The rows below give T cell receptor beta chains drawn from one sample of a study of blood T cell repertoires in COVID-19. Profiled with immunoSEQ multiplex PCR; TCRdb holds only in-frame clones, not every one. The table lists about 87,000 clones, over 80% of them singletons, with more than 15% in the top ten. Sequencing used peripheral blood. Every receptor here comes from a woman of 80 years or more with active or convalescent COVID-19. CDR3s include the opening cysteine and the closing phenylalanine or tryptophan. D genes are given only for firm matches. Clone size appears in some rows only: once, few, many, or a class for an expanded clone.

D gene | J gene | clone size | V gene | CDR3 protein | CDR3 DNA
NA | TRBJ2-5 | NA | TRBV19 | CASSSGQQETQYF | TGTGCCAGTAGTTCAGGACAGCAAGAGACCCAGTACTTC
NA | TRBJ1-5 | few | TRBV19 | CASVTGWNQPQHF | TGTGCCAGTGTAACAGGTTGGAATCAGCCCCAGCATTTT
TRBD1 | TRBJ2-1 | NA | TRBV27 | CASSLSVGGAWNEQFF | TGTGCCAGCAGTTTATCGGTAGGGGGCGCGTGGAATGAGCAGTTCTTC
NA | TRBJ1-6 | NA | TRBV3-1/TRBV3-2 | CASSQAPGSSYNSPLHF | TGTGCCAGCAGCCAAGCCCCAGGAAGCTCCTATAATTCACCCCTCCACTTT
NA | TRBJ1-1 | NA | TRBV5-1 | CASSLTGRTENTEAFF | TGCGCCAGCAGCTTGACAGGGCGAACAGAGAACACTGAAGCTTTCTTT
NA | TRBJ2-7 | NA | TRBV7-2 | CASSSLGGAGTTYEQYF | TGTGCCAGCAGCAGCTTGGGGGGTGCGGGCACGACCTACGAGCAGTACTTC
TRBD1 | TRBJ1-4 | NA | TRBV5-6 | CASSQTGGASNEKLFF | TGTGCCAGCAGCCAGACAGGGGGCGCGTCTAATGAAAAACTGTTTTTT
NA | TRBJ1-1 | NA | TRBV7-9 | CASSSAGPNTEAFF | TGTGCCAGCAGCTCTGCAGGGCCCAACACTGAAGCTTTCTTT
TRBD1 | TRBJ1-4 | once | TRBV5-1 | CASSAGQLNEKLFF | TGCGCCAGCAGCGCGGGACAGCTAAATGAAAAACTGTTTTTT
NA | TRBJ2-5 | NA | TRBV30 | CAWRITGQETQYF | TGTGCCTGGAGAATTACAGGGCAAGAGACCCAGTACTTC
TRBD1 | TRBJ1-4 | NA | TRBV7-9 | CASSLVWTGGLGTNEKLFF | TGTGCCAGCAGCTTAGTGTGGACAGGTGGCTTGGGCACTAATGAAAAACTGTTTTTT
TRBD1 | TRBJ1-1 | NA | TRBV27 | CASSLTGQNTEAFF | TGTGCCAGCAGCTTGACAGGGCAGAACACTGAAGCTTTCTTT
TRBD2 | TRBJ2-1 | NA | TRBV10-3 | CAISGGGLASGLYNEQFF | TGTGCCATCAGTGGCGGAGGGTTAGCTAGCGGGCTTTACAATGAGCAGTTCTTC
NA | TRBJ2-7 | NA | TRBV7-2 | CASSLVSYEQYF | TGTGCCAGCAGCTTAGTGAGCTACGAGCAGTACTTC
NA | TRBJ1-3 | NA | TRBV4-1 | CASSQGMSSGNTIYF | TGCGCCAGCAGCCAGGGCATGAGCTCTGGAAACACCATATATTTT
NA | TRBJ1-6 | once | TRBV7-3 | CASSLKGEGQHNSPLHF | TGTGCCAGCAGCTTAAAGGGGGAAGGTCAGCATAATTCACCCCTCCACTTT
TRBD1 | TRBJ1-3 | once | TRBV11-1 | CASSHSGTAGNTIYF | TGTGCCAGCAGCCATTCGGGGACAGCTGGAAACACCATATATTTT
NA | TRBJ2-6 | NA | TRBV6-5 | CASNRAGANVLTF | TGTGCCAGCAACAGGGCTGGGGCCAACGTCCTGACTTTC
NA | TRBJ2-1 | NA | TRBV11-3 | CASGTGGQGNNEQFF | TGTGCCAGCGGAACGGGAGGACAGGGTAACAATGAGCAGTTCTTC
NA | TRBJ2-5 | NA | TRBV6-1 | CASSEDRVEETQYF | TGTGCCAGCAGTGAAGACAGGGTTGAAGAGACCCAGTACTTC
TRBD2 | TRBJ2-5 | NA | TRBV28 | CASVAGGPWETQYF | TGTGCCAGCGTAGCGGGAGGGCCCTGGGAGACCCAGTACTTC
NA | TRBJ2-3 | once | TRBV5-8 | CASSYGLITDTQYF | TGTGCCAGCAGCTACGGACTCATCACAGATACGCAGTATTTT
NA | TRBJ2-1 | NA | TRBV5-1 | CASSTGLLMGEQFF | TGCGCCAGCAGCACGGGACTTCTCATGGGGGAGCAGTTCTTC
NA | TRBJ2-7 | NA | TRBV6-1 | CASSEAAVAEQYF | TGTGCCAGCAGTGAAGCGGCAGTGGCCGAGCAGTACTTC
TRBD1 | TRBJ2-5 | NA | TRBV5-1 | CASSPGQGTGETQYF | TGCGCCAGCAGCCCAGGACAGGGTACGGGAGAGACCCAGTACTTC
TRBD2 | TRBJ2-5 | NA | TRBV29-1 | CSVEGGAGNQQETQYF | TGCAGCGTTGAGGGGGGAGCGGGGAACCAACAAGAGACCCAGTACTTC
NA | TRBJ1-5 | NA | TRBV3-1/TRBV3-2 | CASSQSRGRNQPQHF | TGTGCCAGCAGCCAATCCCGGGGGAGAAATCAGCCCCAGCATTTT
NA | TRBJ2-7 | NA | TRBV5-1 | CASSPINPGPVTYEQYF | TGCGCCAGCAGCCCAATAAACCCGGGTCCTGTCACCTACGAGCAGTACTTC
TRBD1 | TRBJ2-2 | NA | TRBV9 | CASSATGLNTGELFF | TGTGCCAGCAGCGCGACAGGGCTGAACACCGGGGAGCTGTTTTTT
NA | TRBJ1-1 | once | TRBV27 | CASSLSAYTEAFF | TGTGCCAGCAGTTTATCGGCTTACACTGAAGCTTTCTTT
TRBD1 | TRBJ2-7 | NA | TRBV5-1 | CASSFGQGGYEQYF | TGCGCCAGCAGCTTCGGACAGGGGGGCTACGAGCAGTACTTC
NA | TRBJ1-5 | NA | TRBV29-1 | CSVESGDQPQHF | TGCAGCGTTGAATCAGGGGATCAGCCCCAGCATTTT
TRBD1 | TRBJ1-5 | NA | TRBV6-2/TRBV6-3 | CASSHAGGNQPQHF | TGTGCCAGCAGTCACGCAGGGGGGAATCAGCCCCAGCATTTT
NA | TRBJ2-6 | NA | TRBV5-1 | CASTIQGDGANVLTF | TGCGCCAGCACAATCCAGGGTGACGGGGCCAACGTCCTGACTTTC
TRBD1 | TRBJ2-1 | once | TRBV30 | CAWRRGRGLNNEQFF | TGTGCCTGGAGACGGGGCAGGGGGCTTAACAATGAGCAGTTCTTC
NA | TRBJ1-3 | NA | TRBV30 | CAWSDLAGGNTIYF | TGTGCCTGGAGTGACCTAGCGGGGGGAAACACCATATATTTT
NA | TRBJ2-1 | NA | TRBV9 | CASSMSSGAYNEQFF | TGTGCCAGCTCGATGTCGAGCGGCGCCTACAATGAGCAGTTCTTC
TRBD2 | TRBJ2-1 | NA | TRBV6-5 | CASSRSGGNNEQFF | TGTGCCAGCAGTCGTAGCGGGGGGAACAATGAGCAGTTCTTC
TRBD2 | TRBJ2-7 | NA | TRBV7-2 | CASSLTSGPYEQYF | TGTGCCAGCAGCTTAACTAGCGGACCCTACGAGCAGTACTTC
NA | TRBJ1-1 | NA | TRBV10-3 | CATEQEGQAFF | TGTGCCACAGAGCAGGAGGGGCAAGCTTTCTTT
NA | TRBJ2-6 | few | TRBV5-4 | CASSLDPGFGANVLTF | TGTGCCAGCAGCTTGGACCCCGGGTTTGGGGCCAACGTCCTGACTTTC
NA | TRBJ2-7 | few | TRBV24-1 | CATSDTGRDEQYF | TGTGCCACCAGTGATACAGGGAGGGACGAGCAGTACTTC
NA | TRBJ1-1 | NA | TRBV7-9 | CASKAEYNTEAFF | TGTGCCAGCAAGGCGGAATATAACACTGAAGCTTTCTTT
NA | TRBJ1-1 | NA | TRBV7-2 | CASSLVGAYTEAFF | TGTGCCAGCAGCTTAGTGGGGGCTTACACTGAAGCTTTCTTT
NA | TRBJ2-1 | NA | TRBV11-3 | CASSLRRGLGAEQFF | TGTGCCAGCAGCTTACGCAGGGGCCTTGGCGCTGAGCAGTTCTTC
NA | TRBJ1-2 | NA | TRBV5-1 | CASSLAGEDGYTF | TGCGCCAGCAGCTTGGCCGGGGAGGATGGCTACACCTTC
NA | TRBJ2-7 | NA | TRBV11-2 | CASSHGSDTSYEQYF | TGTGCCAGCAGCCACGGGAGTGACACCTCCTACGAGCAGTACTTC
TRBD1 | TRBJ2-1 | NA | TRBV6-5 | CASSEGTGGNEQFF | TGTGCCAGCAGCGAGGGGACAGGGGGAAATGAGCAGTTCTTC
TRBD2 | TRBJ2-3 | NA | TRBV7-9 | CASGRTSGRLTDTQYF | TGTGCCAGCGGACGGACTAGCGGGAGGCTCACAGATACGCAGTATTTT
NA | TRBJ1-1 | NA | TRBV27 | CASSFVGDSQAFF | TGTGCCAGCAGTTTCGTGGGTGACAGCCAAGCTTTCTTT
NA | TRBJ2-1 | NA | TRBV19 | CASSILGDGNNEQFF | TGTGCCAGTAGTATATTGGGAGACGGTAACAATGAGCAGTTCTTC